Listed here is a single T cell receptor beta chain. The sample belongs to a study of CXCR3-negative and CXCR3-positive naive CD8 T cells. Germline V gives CDR1 MGHRA, CDR2 YSYEKL. This CDR3 has 17 amino acids. Researchers prepared the TRB cDNA libraries using 5' RACE with UMI labels. TCRdb reprocessed the 5' RACE reads and reports one entry per CDR3 protein, with no DNA. Its table records tens of thousands of distinct CDR3 sequences. The chain carries TRBV4-1 and TRBJ1-4. Specimen: naive CXCR3- CD8+ T cells from blood. Subset denoted: CD45RO-CCR7+CD27+CD95- naive CD8+ T cells lacking CXCR3 (TNR3-). The receptor's source is a human donor in good health. Some clones in this sample may be carry-over from other donors' samples. CDR3 in amino acids: CASSHTSRDKANEKLFF.